The 24 T cell receptor beta chains listed next were all sequenced from one sample in a study of cytotoxic CD8 clonotypes in ibrutinib-treated CLL. TCRdb's copy holds only in-frame clones and misses some; the assay was immunoSEQ multiplex PCR. Of roughly 63,000 clones detected, around 60% appear once; the ten largest clones hold approximately 15%. Sequenced here: PBMCs, sampled after 12 months of ibrutinib treatment. The receptors were sampled from a human donor with chronic lymphocytic leukemia.

This chain joins TRBV7-9 and TRBJ1-4, with D perhaps matching TRBD1 (5 bases). This CDR3 has 16 residues. With 0 bases removed from V and 8 bases from J, the gap between germline ends came to 16 bases. Germline-derived CDR1 and CDR2 are SEHNR and FQNEAQ (reference sequence). CDR3 protein: CASSLAGTSGREKLFF. Written as DNA, the CDR3 is TGTGCCAGCAGCTTAGCCGGGACCTCGGGGAGGGAAAAACTGTTTTTT.

This chain uses TRBV11-2 with TRBJ2-3, with TRBD2 matching 8 bases. The V segment lost 5 bases and the J segment 4 bases; nucleotides outside the gene matches: 8. The length of the CDR3 is 15 residues. Germline CDR1 is SGHAT and CDR2 is FQNNGV. The DNA for the CDR3 is TGTGCCAGCAGCCCCAGCGGGAGTGCCGCAGATACGCAGTATTTT. Its protein is CASSPSGSAADTQYF.

J is TRBJ2-2 and V is TRBV11-3; the match to TRBD1 covers 11 bases. V was clipped by 8 bases and J by 7 bases; unmatched bases: 9. The germline V gene has CDR1 SGHNT and CDR2 YENEEA. The CDR3 spans 15 residues. CDR3 residues: CASGQGAISGGELFF. Written as DNA, the CDR3 is TGTGCCAGCGGACAGGGGGCGATCAGTGGCGGGGAGCTGTTTTTT.

The gene calls are TRBV2 and TRBJ2-7; 7 bases line up with TRBD1. The CDR3 has 14 amino acids. Germline V gene sequence: CDR1 SNHLY, CDR2 FYNNEI. V gave up 6 bases and J gave up 2 bases; unmatched junction bases: 7. CDR3 sequence reads: CASSVRDSTYEQYF. As DNA, the CDR3 is TGTGCCAGCAGCGTCCGGGACAGCACCTACGAGCAGTACTTC.

This clone has more than one count but fewer than ten. The chain has TRBV27 and TRBJ1-2; D may be TRBD1 (6 bases). This CDR3 contains 13 residues. V was clipped by 2 bases and J by 4 bases, with 8 bases between them. The V gene's germline CDR1 is MNHEY and CDR2 SMNVEV (reference sequence). CDR3: CASSLTGFYGYTF. The CDR3 DNA follows: TGTGCCAGCAGTTTAACAGGGTTCTATGGCTACACCTTC.

The gene calls are TRBV2 and TRBJ1-6; 10 bases line up with TRBD1. Trimming removed 10 bases from V and 7 bases from J; junction bases left unmatched: 4. Germline V gives CDR1 SNHLY, CDR2 FYNNEI. The CDR3 is 13 amino acids. The CDR3 region has the DNA TGTGCCACCCAGGACAGGGGGAATTCACCCCTCCACTTT. It codes for CATQDRGNSPLHF.

In its sample, this clone was seen once. V is TRBV5-1 and J is TRBJ1-1, with a possible D match to TRBD1 (6 bases). With 4 bases removed from V and 8 bases from J, the gap between germline ends came to 18 bases. The CDR3 covers 14 residues. CDR1 and CDR2 from the germline V gene are SGHRS and YFSETQ. CDR3 in amino acids: CASSLRRGATEAFF. In DNA form, the CDR3 reads TGCGCCAGCAGCCTCCGCCGGGGGGCAACGGAAGCTTTCTTT. Looking up the rest from reference TRBV5-1 and TRBJ1-1 gives the full variable domain: KAGVTQTPRYLIKTRGQQVTLSCSPISGHRSVSWYQQTPGQGLQFLFEYFSETQRNKGNFPGRFSGRQFSNSRSEMNVSTLELGDSALYLCASSLRRGATEAFFGQGTRLTVV.

V usage is TRBV19 and J usage is TRBJ1-2; TRBD1 is a possible D gene (6 bases). This CDR3 has 15 residues. Germline V gene data show CDR1 as LNHDA and CDR2 as SQIVND (reference sequence). V was pared by 8 bases and J by 0 bases, with 16 bases between. The CDR3 coding sequence is TGTGCCAGTGCTAAGGGGGGAACGGCTAACTATGGCTACACCTTC. It specifies CASAKGGTANYGYTF. Variable domain in full (rest from reference TRBV19 and TRBJ1-2): DGGITQSPKYLFRKEGQNVTLSCEQNLNHDAMYWYRQDPGQGLRLIYYSQIVNDFQKGDIAEGYSVSREKKESFPLTVTSAQKNPTAFYLCASAKGGTANYGYTFGSGTRLTVV.

Ten or more counts support this clone. The rearrangement links TRBV28 to TRBJ2-7; D unresolved. The CDR3 has 14 amino acids. V lost 7 bases, J lost 3 bases, and 16 bases lay in between. The germline V gene encodes CDR1 MDHEN and CDR2 SYDVKM. CDR3 residues: CASKGSDPHYEQYF. CDR3 sequence (DNA): TGTGCCAGCAAAGGGTCCGATCCCCACTACGAGCAGTACTTC.

This clone appeared a few times. This chain links TRBV5-1 with TRBJ2-5; 12 nucleotides align to TRBD1. Trimming cost V 3 bases and J 7 bases; bases outside gene matches: 10. CDR1 SGHRS and CDR2 YFSETQ come from the germline V gene. The CDR3 consists of 16 residues. The DNA for the CDR3 is TGCGCCAGCAGCTCCTACCCGGGACAGGGGGCAGGGACCCAGTACTTC. As protein: CASSSYPGQGAGTQYF.

This clone was counted between two and nine times. The chain links TRBV11-2 to TRBJ2-5, with D uncertain. Trimming removed 5 bases at V and 0 bases at J, with 16 bases between. Germline V CDR1 and CDR2: SGHAT, FQNNGV. CDR3 length: 16 amino acids. Here the CDR3 reads CASSLVRPSYQETQYF. The CDR3 nucleotides read TGTGCCAGCAGCCTAGTAAGGCCCTCGTACCAAGAGACCCAGTACTTC. The full variable domain, its missing parts supplied by reference TRBV11-2 and TRBJ2-5, is EAGVAQSPRYKIIEKRQSVAFWCNPISGHATLYWYQQILGQGPKLLIQFQNNGVVDDSQLPKDRFSAERLKGVDSTLKIQPAKLEDSAVYLCASSLVRPSYQETQYFGPGTRLLVL.

This chain connects TRBV15 to TRBJ2-4; D uncertain. The CDR3 contains 12 residues. Germline V lookup: CDR1 LNHNV, CDR2 YYDKDF (reference sequence). Trimming took off 7 bases at V and 0 bases at J, with 4 bases between the two ends. The CDR3 loop is CATISAKNIQYF. CDR3 nucleotide sequence: TGTGCCACCATTTCAGCCAAAAACATTCAGTACTTC.

The chain is built from TRBV21-1 and TRBJ2-5; the table's D call, TRBD2, has no DNA check behind it. TRBV21-1 is flagged as a pseudogene. The CDR3 extends over 14 amino acids. For the CDR3, the DNA is TGTGCCTACTTTAGCGGGAGGGCCTCGGAGACCCAGTACTTC. This translates into CAYFSGRASETQYF.

This clone was seen more than once but under ten times. The rearrangement joins TRBV30 to TRBJ2-7; perhaps TRBD2 as D (6 bases). The CDR3 runs to 18 residues. Looked up from germline, CDR1 is GTSNPN and CDR2 is SVGIG (reference sequence). Trimming shortened V by 1 base and J by 4 bases, and 26 bases separated the two germline ends. The CDR3 loop is CAWSGLPTTGPRGYEQYF. DNA of the CDR3: TGTGCCTGGAGTGGACTACCGACTACAGGTCCCCGGGGGTACGAGCAGTACTTC.

The DNA for the CDR3 is TGTGCCAGCAGTCAGACAGGGCGGCAGTTCTTC. Protein sequence: CASSQTGRQFF. J is TRBJ2-1 and V is TRBV6-5; 7 bases fit TRBD1. Germline values: CDR1 MNHEY, CDR2 SVGAGI. This CDR3 contains 11 residues. J lost 12 bases, V lost 5 bases, and 4 bases had no gene match.

There are a few counts of this clone. The rearrangement uses TRBV5-4 and TRBJ2-5; the D gene is possibly TRBD1 (6 bases). V was clipped by 0 bases and J by 5 bases, with 14 bases between them. The CDR3 is 15 amino acids. Germline CDR1 is SGHNT and CDR2 is YYREEE (reference sequence). The CDR3, as DNA: TGTGCCAGCAGCTTGGCCGCAGGCACAGGGGAGACCCAGTACTTC. This codes for CASSLAAGTGETQYF.

The genes are TRBV27 and TRBJ2-3; 9 bases match TRBD2. Germline CDR1 reads MNHEY; CDR2 reads SMNVEV (reference sequence). The length of the CDR3 is 17 residues. After removal of 4 bases from V and 5 bases from J, the junction contained 13 bases not matched to a gene. CDR3 amino acids: CASSSWTSVTGGDTQYF. The DNA of the CDR3 is TGTGCCAGCAGTTCCTGGACTAGCGTGACCGGGGGAGATACGCAGTATTTT.

The V call is TRBV5-1, the J call TRBJ1-2; 8 bases match TRBD1. The CDR3 is 14 amino acids. Germline CDR1 is SGHRS and CDR2 is YFSETQ. J lost 5 bases, V lost 3 bases, and 6 bases had no gene match. The CDR3 spells CASSWDRLNYGYTF. CDR3 nucleotides: TGCGCCAGCAGCTGGGACAGGTTGAATTATGGCTACACCTTC.

J is TRBJ2-7 and V is TRBV27, with D possibly matching TRBD2 (5 bases). CDR3 size: 12 residues. The germline gives CDR1 MNHEY, CDR2 SMNVEV (reference sequence). With 5 bases removed from V and 6 bases from J, the gap between germline ends came to 11 bases. CDR3 protein: CASSQGLGEQYF. The DNA of the CDR3 is TGTGCCAGCAGTCAAGGACTGGGCGAGCAGTACTTC.

The V call is TRBV5-6, the J call TRBJ2-7, with 12 bases aligning to TRBD2. This CDR3 region has 16 residues. CDR1 and CDR2 (germline): SGHDT, YYEEEE. Germline trimming cut 7 bases from V and 3 bases from J; bases unmatched to any gene: 11. CDR3 sequence reads: CASAIDPSGRDYEQYF. In DNA form, the CDR3 reads TGTGCCAGCGCAATAGACCCTAGCGGGAGGGACTACGAGCAGTACTTC.

In this sample, this clone turned up many times. The chain employs TRBV4-1 and TRBJ1-1; D perhaps matches TRBD1 (5 bases). This CDR3 contains 15 residues. Germline V CDR1 and CDR2: MGHRA, YSYEKL. Between the trimmed V and J ends, which lost 1 base and 3 bases, there was a span of 12 bases. CDR3 coding DNA: TGCGCCAGCAGCCAAGTAACGGGGCGGTACACTGAAGCTTTCTTT. It specifies CASSQVTGRYTEAFF.

This clone was counted once. This chain uses TRBV6-5 with TRBJ2-3; no clear D gene. Germline V gene lookup returns CDR1 MNHEY and CDR2 SVGAGI. V lost 6 bases, J lost 7 bases, and 8 bases lay in between. CDR3 size: 11 residues. The DNA for the CDR3 is TGTGCCAGCAGCCAGGCAAATACGCAGTATTTT. Encoded protein: CASSQANTQYF.

This clone turned up a few times. The chain has TRBV2 and TRBJ2-3; a weak D match, TRBD1 (5 bases). Trimming took off 4 bases at V and 0 bases at J, with 11 bases between the two ends. The germline V gene encodes CDR1 SNHLY and CDR2 FYNNEI. This CDR3 contains 15 residues. The CDR3 coding sequence is TGTGCCAGCAGTGCCCCAGGGATGAGCACAGATACGCAGTATTTT. Protein sequence: CASSAPGMSTDTQYF.

This clone has just a few counts. The chain couples TRBV28 to TRBJ2-3, with 8 bases aligning to TRBD2. Germline CDR1 MDHEN, CDR2 SYDVKM. This CDR3 is 17 amino acids long. Germline trimming cut 6 bases from V and 1 base from J; bases unmatched to any gene: 12. CDR3 region: CASSPSRGGSGTDTQYF. The CDR3 bases are TGTGCCAGCAGCCCAAGCCGGGGGGGCTCTGGCACAGATACGCAGTATTTT.